This T cell receptor (beta chain) came from a study of shared clonotypes between healthy human individuals. The CDR3 has 13 residues. With 1 base removed from V and 2 bases from J, the gap between germline ends came to 6 bases. Germline lookup yields CDR1 MNHEY and CDR2 SMNVEV (reference sequence). Data came from immunoSEQ multiplex PCR; TCRdb stores just in-frame clones and leaves some out. In the table there are approximately 340,000 clones, less than 75% of which are singletons. In the CD4+ fraction, cells were divided into CD45RA+ naive and CD45RA-negative memory subsets. Material for sequencing was memory CD4+ T cells sorted from blood. Subset meaning: CD45RA-negative fraction. This sequence originates from a man under 40 in good health. The J gene is TRBJ2-7, the V gene TRBV27; D is uncertain. The CDR3 DNA reads as TGTGCCAGCAGTTTATTATCTCCCTACGAGCAGTACTTC. Its protein is CASSLLSPYEQYF.